Listed below are T cell receptor beta chains from one sample, sequenced in a study of T cell responses to AZD1222 COVID-19 vaccine. The assay was immunoSEQ multiplex PCR, and TCRdb's table has in-frame clones only and misses some. Of around 190,000 clones in the sample, 85% to 95% were seen once. The sequences come from peripheral blood, collected 28 days after the second AZD1222 dose. These receptors originate from an adult who received the AZD1222 COVID-19 vaccine. The CDR3 runs from the conserved cysteine through the conserved F or W. Fields, in order: J gene, V gene, D gene, clone size, CDR3 protein, CDR3 DNA. The D gene is left open where the match is weak. Clone size, where shown, is once, few, many, or a class for clones that have expanded.

J gene: TRBJ1-2; V gene: TRBV5-4; D gene: TRBD1; clone size: .; CDR3 protein: CATARVGTVTNYGYTF; CDR3 DNA: TGTGCCACCGCCCGGGTCGGGACAGTAACAAACTATGGCTACACCTTC
J gene: TRBJ2-7; V gene: TRBV6-5; D gene: TRBD2; clone size: .; CDR3 protein: CASSYSTLAGYEQYF; CDR3 DNA: TGTGCCAGCAGTTACTCGACTCTAGCGGGGTACGAGCAGTACTTC
J gene: TRBJ1-4; V gene: TRBV5-5; D gene: TRBD1; clone size: .; CDR3 protein: CASSPGTATNEKLFF; CDR3 DNA: TGTGCCAGCAGCCCGGGGACAGCAACTAATGAAAAACTGTTTTTT
J gene: TRBJ1-4; V gene: TRBV2; D gene: .; clone size: .; CDR3 protein: CASSERGWEKLFF; CDR3 DNA: TGTGCCAGCAGTGAAAGGGGTTGGGAAAAACTGTTTTTT
J gene: TRBJ2-7; V gene: TRBV19; D gene: .; clone size: .; CDR3 protein: CASSPVAGRGYEQYF; CDR3 DNA: TGTGCCAGTAGTCCGGTGGCGGGAAGAGGCTACGAGCAGTACTTC
J gene: TRBJ2-7; V gene: TRBV4-1; D gene: .; clone size: once; CDR3 protein: CASSQEHREVYEQYF; CDR3 DNA: TGCGCCAGCAGCCAAGAGCACAGGGAAGTGTACGAGCAGTACTTC
J gene: TRBJ1-4; V gene: TRBV5-1; D gene: .; clone size: .; CDR3 protein: CASSSVLGSATNEKLFF; CDR3 DNA: TGCGCCAGCAGCTCGGTACTTGGCAGCGCAACTAATGAAAAACTGTTTTTT
J gene: TRBJ2-3; V gene: TRBV6-6; D gene: .; clone size: .; CDR3 protein: CASIGRDGTDTQYF; CDR3 DNA: TGTGCCAGCATCGGCAGGGACGGCACAGATACGCAGTATTTT
J gene: TRBJ1-2; V gene: TRBV4-1; D gene: .; clone size: .; CDR3 protein: CASSPDAGRDYGYTF; CDR3 DNA: TGCGCCAGCAGCCCGGACGCCGGGAGGGACTATGGCTACACCTTC
J gene: TRBJ2-7; V gene: TRBV30; D gene: .; clone size: .; CDR3 protein: CAWSGTLYEQYF; CDR3 DNA: TGTGCCTGGAGCGGGACACTGTACGAGCAGTACTTC
J gene: TRBJ1-3; V gene: TRBV5-1; D gene: .; clone size: once; CDR3 protein: CASSLGLGASGNTIYF; CDR3 DNA: TGCGCCAGCAGCTTGGGGTTGGGGGCTTCTGGAAACACCATATATTTT
J gene: TRBJ2-1; V gene: TRBV18; D gene: .; clone size: .; CDR3 protein: CASSQTGSYIDEQFF; CDR3 DNA: TGTGCCAGCTCGCAGACGGGGTCGTATATCGATGAGCAGTTCTTC
J gene: TRBJ1-2; V gene: TRBV19; D gene: .; clone size: .; CDR3 protein: CASSMGGFDGYTF; CDR3 DNA: TGTGCCAGTAGTATGGGGGGGTTTGATGGCTACACCTTC
J gene: TRBJ2-1; V gene: TRBV20-1; D gene: TRBD2; clone size: .; CDR3 protein: CSASSSGDNEQFF; CDR3 DNA: TGCAGTGCTAGTTCGAGCGGGGACAATGAGCAGTTCTTC
J gene: TRBJ1-5; V gene: TRBV5-6; D gene: .; clone size: .; CDR3 protein: CASSPDQPQHF; CDR3 DNA: TGTGCCAGCAGCCCGGATCAGCCCCAGCATTTT
J gene: TRBJ2-1; V gene: TRBV19; D gene: TRBD2; clone size: .; CDR3 protein: CASSGIAGGMVKGNEQFF; CDR3 DNA: TGTGCCAGTAGTGGTATTGCGGGAGGGATGGTAAAGGGCAATGAGCAGTTCTTC
J gene: TRBJ2-5; V gene: TRBV7-2; D gene: TRBD1; clone size: .; CDR3 protein: CASSEQGAGAGTQYF; CDR3 DNA: TGTGCCAGCAGCGAACAGGGGGCGGGGGCCGGGACCCAGTACTTC
J gene: TRBJ1-5; V gene: TRBV5-1; D gene: TRBD1; clone size: .; CDR3 protein: CASSLAGTGDQPQHF; CDR3 DNA: TGCGCCAGCAGCTTGGCCGGGACAGGGGATCAGCCCCAGCATTTT
J gene: TRBJ1-1; V gene: TRBV4-3; D gene: .; clone size: .; CDR3 protein: CASSQDGGRGTEAFF; CDR3 DNA: TGCGCCAGCAGCCAAGATGGGGGAAGGGGCACTGAAGCTTTCTTT
J gene: TRBJ1-1; V gene: TRBV11-3; D gene: .; clone size: .; CDR3 protein: CASSRWDMNTEAFF; CDR3 DNA: TGTGCCAGCAGCCGGTGGGACATGAACACTGAAGCTTTCTTT
J gene: TRBJ1-2; V gene: TRBV9; D gene: .; clone size: few; CDR3 protein: CASSMGPFSTSYGYTF; CDR3 DNA: TGTGCCAGCAGCATGGGGCCATTTTCCACCTCATATGGCTACACCTTC
J gene: TRBJ1-4; V gene: TRBV4-2; D gene: .; clone size: .; CDR3 protein: CASSQDPGSGYEKLFF; CDR3 DNA: TGTGCCAGCAGCCAAGATCCCGGGAGTGGGTATGAAAAACTGTTTTTT
J gene: TRBJ1-2; V gene: TRBV28; D gene: TRBD1; clone size: .; CDR3 protein: CASNDRGRGSLGYTF; CDR3 DNA: TGTGCCAGCAACGACAGGGGGCGGGGATCCCTTGGCTACACCTTC
J gene: TRBJ1-1; V gene: TRBV7-8; D gene: .; clone size: .; CDR3 protein: CASSLGGRHTEAFF; CDR3 DNA: TGTGCCAGCAGCTTAGGGGGGCGTCACACTGAAGCTTTCTTT
J gene: TRBJ2-2; V gene: TRBV19; D gene: .; clone size: once; CDR3 protein: CATPRAGATGELFF; CDR3 DNA: TGTGCCACCCCCCGGGCAGGTGCAACCGGGGAGCTGTTTTTT
J gene: TRBJ2-7; V gene: TRBV28; D gene: TRBD2; clone size: .; CDR3 protein: CASRKLAGGYEQYF; CDR3 DNA: TGTGCCAGCAGAAAACTAGCGGGAGGGTACGAGCAGTACTTC
J gene: TRBJ1-4; V gene: TRBV6-5; D gene: .; clone size: .; CDR3 protein: CASEQATNEKLFF; CDR3 DNA: TGTGCCAGCGAACAGGCAACTAATGAAAAACTGTTTTTT
J gene: TRBJ2-7; V gene: TRBV6-5; D gene: TRBD1; clone size: .; CDR3 protein: CASSYGPTGKHEQYF; CDR3 DNA: TGTGCCAGCAGTTACGGACCGACAGGGAAGCACGAGCAGTACTTC
J gene: TRBJ1-1; V gene: TRBV7-2; D gene: .; clone size: .; CDR3 protein: CASSLALYGDTEAFF; CDR3 DNA: TGTGCCAGCAGCTTAGCGCTTTACGGAGATACTGAAGCTTTCTTT
J gene: TRBJ2-3; V gene: TRBV2; D gene: .; clone size: .; CDR3 protein: CASSERAFGADTQYF; CDR3 DNA: TGTGCCAGCAGTGAAAGGGCCTTCGGGGCAGATACGCAGTATTTT